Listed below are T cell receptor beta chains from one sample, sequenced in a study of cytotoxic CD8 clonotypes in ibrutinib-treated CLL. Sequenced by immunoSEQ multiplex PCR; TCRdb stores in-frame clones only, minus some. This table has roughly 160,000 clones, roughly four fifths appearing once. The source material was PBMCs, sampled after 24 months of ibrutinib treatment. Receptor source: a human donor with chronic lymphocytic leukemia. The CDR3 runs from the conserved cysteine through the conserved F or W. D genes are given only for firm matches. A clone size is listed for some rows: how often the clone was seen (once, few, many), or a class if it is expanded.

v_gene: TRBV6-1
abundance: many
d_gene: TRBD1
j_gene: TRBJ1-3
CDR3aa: CASRLRQGPGNTIYF
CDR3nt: TGTGCCAGCCGTTTACGACAGGGTCCAGGAAACACCATATATTTT

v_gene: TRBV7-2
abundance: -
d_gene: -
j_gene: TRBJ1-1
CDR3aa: CASSLSPGNTEAFF
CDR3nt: TGTGCCAGCAGCTTATCGCCGGGGAACACTGAAGCTTTCTTT

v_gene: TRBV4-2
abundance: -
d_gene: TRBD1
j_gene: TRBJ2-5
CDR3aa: CASSHRDRDQETQYF
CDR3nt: TGTGCCAGCAGCCACCGGGACAGGGACCAAGAGACCCAGTACTTC

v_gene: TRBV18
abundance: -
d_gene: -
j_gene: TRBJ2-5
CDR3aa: CASSPWGRDQETQYF
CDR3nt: TGTGCCAGCTCCCCATGGGGAAGAGACCAAGAGACCCAGTACTTC

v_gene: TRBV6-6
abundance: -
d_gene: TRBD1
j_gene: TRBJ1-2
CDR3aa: CASSVQGPESGYTF
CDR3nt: TGTGCCAGCAGTGTACAGGGGCCGGAAAGTGGCTACACCTTC

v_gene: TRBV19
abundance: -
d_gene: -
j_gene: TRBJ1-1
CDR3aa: CAVLGKNTEAFF
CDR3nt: TGTGCAGTCCTAGGGAAAAACACTGAAGCTTTCTTT

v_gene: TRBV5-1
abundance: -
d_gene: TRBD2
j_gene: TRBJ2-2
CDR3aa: CASSYYGLAGHTGELFF
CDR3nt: TGCGCCAGCAGCTATTACGGACTAGCGGGACACACCGGGGAGCTGTTTTTT

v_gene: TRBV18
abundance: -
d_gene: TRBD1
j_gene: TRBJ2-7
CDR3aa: CASSHSGQGVEEQYF
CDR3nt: TGTGCCAGCTCACACTCGGGACAGGGAGTCGAGGAGCAGTACTTC

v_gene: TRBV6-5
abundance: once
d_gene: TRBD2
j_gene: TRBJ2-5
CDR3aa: CASSYVAGQETQYF
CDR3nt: TGTGCCAGCAGTTACGTAGCGGGGCAAGAGACCCAGTACTTC

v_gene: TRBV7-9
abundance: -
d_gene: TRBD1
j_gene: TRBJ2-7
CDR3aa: CASSLGTGGKYEQYF
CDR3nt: TGTGCCAGCAGCCTGGGGACAGGGGGGAAATACGAGCAGTACTTC

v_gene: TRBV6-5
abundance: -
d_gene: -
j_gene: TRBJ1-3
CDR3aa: CASSYVGARGNTIYF
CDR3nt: TGTGCCAGCAGTTACGTGGGGGCGAGGGGAAACACCATATATTTT

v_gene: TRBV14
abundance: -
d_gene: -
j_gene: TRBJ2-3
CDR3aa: CASSPGGDVDTQYF
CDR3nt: TGTGCCAGCAGCCCTGGGGGAGATGTAGATACGCAGTATTTT

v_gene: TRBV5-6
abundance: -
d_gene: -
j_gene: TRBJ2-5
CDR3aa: CASSPSPGEWETQYF
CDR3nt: TGTGCCAGCAGCCCGAGTCCGGGGGAGTGGGAGACCCAGTACTTC

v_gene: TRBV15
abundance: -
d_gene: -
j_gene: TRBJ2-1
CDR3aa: CATSRARNNEQFF
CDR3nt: TGTGCCACCAGCAGAGCAAGGAACAATGAGCAGTTCTTC

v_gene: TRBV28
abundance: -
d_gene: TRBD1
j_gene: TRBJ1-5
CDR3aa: CASSSQVTGGSGISNQPQHF
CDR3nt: TGTGCCAGCAGTTCCCAGGTGACAGGGGGGAGTGGTATTAGCAATCAGCCCCAGCATTTT

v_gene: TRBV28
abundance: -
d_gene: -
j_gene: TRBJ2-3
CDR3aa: CATKRVAGPDTQYF
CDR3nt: TGTGCCACTAAGAGAGTGGCGGGCCCGGATACGCAGTATTTT

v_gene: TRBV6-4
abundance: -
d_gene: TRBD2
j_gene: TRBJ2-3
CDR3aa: CASSLAGGPDTQYF
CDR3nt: TGTGCCAGCAGCTTAGCGGGAGGGCCAGATACGCAGTATTTT

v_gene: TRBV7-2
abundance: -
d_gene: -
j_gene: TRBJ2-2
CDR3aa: CASSLQWDRELFF
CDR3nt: TGTGCCAGCAGCTTACAATGGGACCGGGAGCTGTTTTTT

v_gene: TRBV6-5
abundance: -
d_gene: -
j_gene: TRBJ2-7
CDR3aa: CASSPGLSSYEQYF
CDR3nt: TGTGCCAGCAGCCCAGGTCTTAGCTCCTACGAGCAGTACTTC

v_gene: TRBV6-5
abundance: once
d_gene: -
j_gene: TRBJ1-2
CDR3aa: CASSSNHRNYGYTF
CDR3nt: TGTGCCAGCAGTTCAAACCATCGGAACTATGGCTACACCTTC

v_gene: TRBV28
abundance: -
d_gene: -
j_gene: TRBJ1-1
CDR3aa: CASIRGGTEAFF
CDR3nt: TGTGCCAGCATCAGGGGTGGCACTGAAGCTTTCTTT

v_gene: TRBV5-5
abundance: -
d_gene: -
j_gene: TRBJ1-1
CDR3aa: CASSLVGRSGLNTEAFF
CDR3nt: TGTGCCAGCAGCTTGGTGGGACGGTCTGGTCTGAACACTGAAGCTTTCTTT

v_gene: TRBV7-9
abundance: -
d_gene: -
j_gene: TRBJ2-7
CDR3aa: CASRNLRAQVGSYEQYF
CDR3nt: TGTGCCAGCAGAAATCTTCGGGCCCAAGTCGGCTCCTACGAGCAGTACTTC

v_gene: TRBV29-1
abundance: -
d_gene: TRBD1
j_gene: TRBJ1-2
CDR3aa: CSVDDREVDYGYTF
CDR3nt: TGCAGCGTCGATGACAGGGAGGTGGACTATGGCTACACCTTC

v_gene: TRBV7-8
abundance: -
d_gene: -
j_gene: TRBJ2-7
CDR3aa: CASSPQRSSPTEQYF
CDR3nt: TGTGCCAGCAGCCCCCAGCGTAGCTCCCCCACCGAGCAGTACTTC

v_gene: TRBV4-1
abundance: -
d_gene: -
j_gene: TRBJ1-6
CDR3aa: CASSQALSTNSPLHF
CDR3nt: TGCGCCAGCAGCCAAGCCCTTAGCACTAATTCACCCCTCCACTTT

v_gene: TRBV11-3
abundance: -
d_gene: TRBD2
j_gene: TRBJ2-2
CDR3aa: CASSLIGTSGTGELFF
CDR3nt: TGTGCCAGCAGCTTAATCGGGACTAGCGGCACCGGGGAGCTGTTTTTT

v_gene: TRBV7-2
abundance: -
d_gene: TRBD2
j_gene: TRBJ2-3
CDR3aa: CATRTSGIDTQYF
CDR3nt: TGTGCCACCCGCACTAGCGGAATAGATACGCAGTATTTT

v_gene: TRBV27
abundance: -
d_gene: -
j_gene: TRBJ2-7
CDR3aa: CASSLSVRLANYEQYF
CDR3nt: TGTGCCAGCAGTTTATCGGTGAGGCTAGCGAACTACGAGCAGTACTTC

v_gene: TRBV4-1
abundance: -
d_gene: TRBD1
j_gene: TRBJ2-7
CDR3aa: CASSQDEQGAREQYF
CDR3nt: TGCGCCAGCAGCCAAGATGAACAGGGGGCGAGGGAGCAGTACTTC

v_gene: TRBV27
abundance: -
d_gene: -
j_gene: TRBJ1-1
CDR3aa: CASSPWGSSNTEAFF
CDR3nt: TGTGCCAGCAGTCCCTGGGGCTCAAGTAACACTGAAGCTTTCTTT

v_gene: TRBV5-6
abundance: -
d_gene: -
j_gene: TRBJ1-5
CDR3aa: CASSLGQHSNQPQHF
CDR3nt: TGTGCCAGCAGCTTGGGACAGCATAGCAATCAGCCCCAGCATTTT

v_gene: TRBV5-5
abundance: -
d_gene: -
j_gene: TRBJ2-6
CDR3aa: CASSLDPGTGANVLTF
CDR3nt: TGTGCCAGCAGCTTGGACCCCGGTACCGGGGCCAACGTCCTGACTTTC

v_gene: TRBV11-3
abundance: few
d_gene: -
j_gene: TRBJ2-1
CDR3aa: CASSLVGGGEQFF
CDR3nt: TGTGCCAGCAGCTTAGTGGGGGGCGGTGAGCAGTTCTTC

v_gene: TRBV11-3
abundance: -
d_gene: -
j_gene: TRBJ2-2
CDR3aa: CASSLRGGSTNTGELFF
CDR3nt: TGTGCCAGCAGCTTACGAGGCGGAAGTACGAACACCGGGGAGCTGTTTTTT

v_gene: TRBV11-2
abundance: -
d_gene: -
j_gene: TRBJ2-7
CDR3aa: CASAQGYPPYEQYF
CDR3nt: TGTGCCAGCGCTCAAGGGTACCCCCCCTACGAGCAGTACTTC

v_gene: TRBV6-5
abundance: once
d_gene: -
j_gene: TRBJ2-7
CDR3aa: CASSYSGGSYEQYF
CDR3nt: TGTGCCAGCAGTTACTCGGGGGGTTCCTACGAGCAGTACTTC

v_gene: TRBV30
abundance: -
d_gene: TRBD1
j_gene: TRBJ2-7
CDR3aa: CAWSRVDRAIEQYF
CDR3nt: TGTGCCTGGAGTCGAGTGGACAGGGCCATCGAGCAGTACTTC

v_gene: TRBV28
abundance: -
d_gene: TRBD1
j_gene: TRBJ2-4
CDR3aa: CASSSSGQGNIQYF
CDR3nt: TGTGCCAGCAGTTCCTCAGGACAGGGAAACATTCAGTACTTC

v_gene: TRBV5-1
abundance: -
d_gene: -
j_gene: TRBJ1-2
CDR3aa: CASSLGGPDYGYTF
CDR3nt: TGCGCCAGCAGCTTGGGGGGACCGGACTATGGCTACACCTTC

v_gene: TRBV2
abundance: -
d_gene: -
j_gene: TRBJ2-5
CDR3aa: CASTRIGGQQETQYF
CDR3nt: TGTGCCAGCACACGTATAGGGGGGCAACAAGAGACCCAGTACTTC

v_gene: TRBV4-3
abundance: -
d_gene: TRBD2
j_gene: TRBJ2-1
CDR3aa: CASSQGGLAGGKEQFF
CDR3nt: TGCGCCAGCAGCCAAGGGGGGCTAGCGGGAGGGAAGGAGCAGTTCTTC

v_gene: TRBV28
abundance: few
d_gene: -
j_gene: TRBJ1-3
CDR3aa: CASRPQGIGNTIYF
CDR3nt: TGTGCCAGCAGGCCCCAGGGGATTGGAAACACCATATATTTT

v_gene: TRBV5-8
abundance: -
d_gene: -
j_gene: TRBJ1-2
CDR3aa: CASSLGQPMDGYTF
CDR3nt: TGTGCCAGCAGCTTGGGGCAGCCGATGGATGGCTACACCTTC